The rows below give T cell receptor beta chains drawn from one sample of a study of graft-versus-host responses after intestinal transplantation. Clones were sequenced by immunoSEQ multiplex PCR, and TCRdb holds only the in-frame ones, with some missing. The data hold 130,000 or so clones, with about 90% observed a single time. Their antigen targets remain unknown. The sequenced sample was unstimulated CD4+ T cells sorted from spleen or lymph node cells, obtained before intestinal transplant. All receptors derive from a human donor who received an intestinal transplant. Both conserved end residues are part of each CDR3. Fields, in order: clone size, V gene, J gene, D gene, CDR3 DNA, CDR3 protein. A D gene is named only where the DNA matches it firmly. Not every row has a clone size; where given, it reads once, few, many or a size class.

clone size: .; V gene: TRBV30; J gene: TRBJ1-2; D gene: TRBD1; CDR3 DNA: TGTGCCTGGAGTGTACTGGGACAGGGTCAGGGCTACACCTTC; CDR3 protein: CAWSVLGQGQGYTF
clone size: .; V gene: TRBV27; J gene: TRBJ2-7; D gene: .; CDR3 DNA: TGTGCCAGCAGTTTTGCCGGGGTTAACGCTAACGAGCAGTACTTC; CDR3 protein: CASSFAGVNANEQYF
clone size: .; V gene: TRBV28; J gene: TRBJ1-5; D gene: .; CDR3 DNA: TGTGCCAGCAGTTCCCGTGGGGGAGGTAATCAGCCCCAGCATTTT; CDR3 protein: CASSSRGGGNQPQHF
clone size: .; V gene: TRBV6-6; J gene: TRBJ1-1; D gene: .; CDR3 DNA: TGTGCCAGCAGTCGACAGACTGAAGCTTTCTTT; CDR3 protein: CASSRQTEAFF
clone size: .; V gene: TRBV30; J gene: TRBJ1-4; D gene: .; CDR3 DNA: TGTGCCTGGAGCCGGGTAACTAATGAAAAACTGTTTTTT; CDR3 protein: CAWSRVTNEKLFF
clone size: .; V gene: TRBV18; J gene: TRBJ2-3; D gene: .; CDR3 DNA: TGTGCCAGCTCACCGACAGCGAACACAGATACGCAGTATTTT; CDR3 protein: CASSPTANTDTQYF
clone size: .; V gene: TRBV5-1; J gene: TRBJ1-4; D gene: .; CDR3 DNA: TGCGCCAGCAGCTTGGGTGACTCAACTAATGAAAAACTGTTTTTT; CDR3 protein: CASSLGDSTNEKLFF
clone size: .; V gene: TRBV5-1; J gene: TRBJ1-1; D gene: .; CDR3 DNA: TGCGCCAGCAGCCGAGTTTGGACGGTGGGGGACACTGAAGCTTTCTTT; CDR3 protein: CASSRVWTVGDTEAFF
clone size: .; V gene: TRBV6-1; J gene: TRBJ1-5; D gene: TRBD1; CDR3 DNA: TGTGCCAGCAGTGAATTTCTGGGACAGGGGTATCAGCCCCAGCATTTT; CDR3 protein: CASSEFLGQGYQPQHF
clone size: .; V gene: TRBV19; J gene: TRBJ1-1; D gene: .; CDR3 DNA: TGTGCCAGTAGTATGGGAAGTCGAATGGGCGCTGAAGCTTTCTTT; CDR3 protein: CASSMGSRMGAEAFF
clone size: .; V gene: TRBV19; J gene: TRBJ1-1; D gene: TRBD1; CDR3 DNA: TGTGCCAGTAGTATAGGCACAGGGGATGAAGCTTTCTTT; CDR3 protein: CASSIGTGDEAFF
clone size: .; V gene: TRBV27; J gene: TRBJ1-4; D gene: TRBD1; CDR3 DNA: TGTGCCAGCAGTCCCTGGGACAGGTCCAATGAAAAACTGTTTTTT; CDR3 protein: CASSPWDRSNEKLFF
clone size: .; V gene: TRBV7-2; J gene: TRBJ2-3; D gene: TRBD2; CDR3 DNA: TGTGCCGGTGGGGGGGAGGGCACAGATACGCAGTATTTT; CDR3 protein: CAGGGEGTDTQYF
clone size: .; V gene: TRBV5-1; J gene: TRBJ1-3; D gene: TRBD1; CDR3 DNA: TGCGCCAGCAGCTTGGGGGACAGGGAAGGAAACACCATATATTTT; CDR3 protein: CASSLGDREGNTIYF
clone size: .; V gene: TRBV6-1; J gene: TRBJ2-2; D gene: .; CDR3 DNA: TGTGCCAGCAACAGTCAGGTCCTCACCGGGGAGCTGTTTTTT; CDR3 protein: CASNSQVLTGELFF
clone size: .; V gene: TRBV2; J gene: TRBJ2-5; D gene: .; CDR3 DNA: TGTGCCAGCAGTGAGTGGGAGACCCAGTACTTC; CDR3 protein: CASSEWETQYF
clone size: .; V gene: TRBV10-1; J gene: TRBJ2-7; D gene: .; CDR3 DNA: TGCGCCAGCAGCTGTCACTCCAGCTACGAGCAGTACTTC; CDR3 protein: CASSCHSSYEQYF
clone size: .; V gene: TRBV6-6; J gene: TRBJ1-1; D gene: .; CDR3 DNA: TGTGCCAGCACCAAAGGGGCGGCCAACACTGAAGCTTTCTTT; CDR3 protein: CASTKGAANTEAFF
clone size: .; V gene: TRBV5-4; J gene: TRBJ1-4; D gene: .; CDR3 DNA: TGTGCCAGCAGTGACGGAACAACTAATGAAAAACTGTTTTTT; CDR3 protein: CASSDGTTNEKLFF
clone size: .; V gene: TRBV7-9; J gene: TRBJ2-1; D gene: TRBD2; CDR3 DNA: TGTGCCAGCAGCTCCCTACTAGCGGGACCGGACAATGAGCAGTTCTTC; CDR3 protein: CASSSLLAGPDNEQFF
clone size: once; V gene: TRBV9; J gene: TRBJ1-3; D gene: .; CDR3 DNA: TGTGCCAGCAGCGTCCTCGGACAAGCCTCTGGAAACACCATATATTTT; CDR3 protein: CASSVLGQASGNTIYF
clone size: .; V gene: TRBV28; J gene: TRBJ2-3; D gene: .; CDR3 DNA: TGTGCCAGCAGCAGAGGGGGGACAGATACGCAGTATTTT; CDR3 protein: CASSRGGTDTQYF
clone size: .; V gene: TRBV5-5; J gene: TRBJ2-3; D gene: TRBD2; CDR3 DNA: TGTGCCAGCACCCTCCCCTTCGCGGGAGTGGCAGATACGCAGTATTTT; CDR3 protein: CASTLPFAGVADTQYF
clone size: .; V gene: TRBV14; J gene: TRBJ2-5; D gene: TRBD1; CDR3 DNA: TGTGCCAGCAGCCAAGTGACAGGGGGAGAGACCCAGTACTTC; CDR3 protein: CASSQVTGGETQYF
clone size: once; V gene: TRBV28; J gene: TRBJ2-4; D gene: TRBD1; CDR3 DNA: TGTGCCAGCAGTTTTCGGGACAGGGTAACGAACATTCAGTACTTC; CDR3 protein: CASSFRDRVTNIQYF
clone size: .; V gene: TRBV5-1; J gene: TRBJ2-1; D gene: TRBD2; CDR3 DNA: TGCGCCAGCAGCTTGGCCACAGCGGGAGCCTACAATGAGCAGTTCTTC; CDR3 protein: CASSLATAGAYNEQFF
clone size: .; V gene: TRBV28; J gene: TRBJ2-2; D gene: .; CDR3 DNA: TGTGCCAGCAGTTTAAGAGGACAGGGAGGGACCGGGGAGCTGTTTTTT; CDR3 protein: CASSLRGQGGTGELFF
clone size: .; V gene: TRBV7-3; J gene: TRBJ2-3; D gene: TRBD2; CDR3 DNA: TGTGCCAGCAGCTTATTTACCGGGACTAGCGGGAGGGCCACAGATACGCAGTATTTT; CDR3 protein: CASSLFTGTSGRATDTQYF
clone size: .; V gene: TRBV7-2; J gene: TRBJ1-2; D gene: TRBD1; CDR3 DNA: TGTGCCAGCAGCTTGCAGAGGGGGCGGGGTGGCTACACCTTC; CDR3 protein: CASSLQRGRGGYTF
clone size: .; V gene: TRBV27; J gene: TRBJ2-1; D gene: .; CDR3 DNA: TGTGCCAGCAGTTTATCTGTCGGGGTTGAGCAGTTCTTC; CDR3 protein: CASSLSVGVEQFF
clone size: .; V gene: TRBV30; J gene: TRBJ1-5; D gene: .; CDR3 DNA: TGTGCCTGGAGCAGGAGTTCTCAGCCCCAGCATTTT; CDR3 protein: CAWSRSSQPQHF
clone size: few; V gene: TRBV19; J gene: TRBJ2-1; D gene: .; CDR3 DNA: TGTGCCAGTACTCCTAGCCTCCGACGCTCCTACAATGAGCAGTTCTTC; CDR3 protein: CASTPSLRRSYNEQFF
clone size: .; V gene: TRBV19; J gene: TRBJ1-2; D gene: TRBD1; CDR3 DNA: TGTGCCAGTAGTACCCGGGACAGGGGGCCGGGCTACACCTTC; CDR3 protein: CASSTRDRGPGYTF
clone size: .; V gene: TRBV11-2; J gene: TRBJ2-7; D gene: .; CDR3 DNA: TGTGCCAGCAGCCCAGTGGCAGAAGCCTACGAGCAGTACTTC; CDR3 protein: CASSPVAEAYEQYF
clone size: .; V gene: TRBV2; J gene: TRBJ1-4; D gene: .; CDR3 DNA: TGTGCCAGCAGTGATGTGGGGGCTGGGAATGAAAAACTGTTTTTT; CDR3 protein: CASSDVGAGNEKLFF
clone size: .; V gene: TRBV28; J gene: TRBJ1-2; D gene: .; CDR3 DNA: TGTGCCACCAATTATGGCTACACCTTC; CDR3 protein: CATNYGYTF
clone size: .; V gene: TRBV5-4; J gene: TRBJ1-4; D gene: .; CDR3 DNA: TGTGCCAGCAGCTTGTACGATGGGGCTGAAAAACTGTTTTTT; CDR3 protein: CASSLYDGAEKLFF
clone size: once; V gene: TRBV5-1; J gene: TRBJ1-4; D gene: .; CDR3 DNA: TGCGCCAGCAGCTTGGTTGGGCAGGGACCCGAAAAACTGTTTTTT; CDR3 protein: CASSLVGQGPEKLFF
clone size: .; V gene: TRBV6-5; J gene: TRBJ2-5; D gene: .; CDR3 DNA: TGTGCCAGCAGTTACGGCGGAGAGACCCAGTACTTC; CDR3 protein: CASSYGGETQYF
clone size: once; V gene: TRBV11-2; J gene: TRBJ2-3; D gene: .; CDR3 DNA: TGTGCCAGCAGCTTGGAATCGGTCTGGCGGACTAGCACAGATACGCAGTATTTT; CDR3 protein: CASSLESVWRTSTDTQYF
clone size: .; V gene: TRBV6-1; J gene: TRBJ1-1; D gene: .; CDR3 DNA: TGTGCCAGCAGTAAGGGCAGCCTTATGAACACTGAAGCTTTCTTT; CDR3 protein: CASSKGSLMNTEAFF
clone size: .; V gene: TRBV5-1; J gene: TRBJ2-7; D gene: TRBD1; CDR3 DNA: TGCGCCAGCAGCTTCTCTACAGGGGACAGAGGCTCCTACGAGCAGTACTTC; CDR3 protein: CASSFSTGDRGSYEQYF
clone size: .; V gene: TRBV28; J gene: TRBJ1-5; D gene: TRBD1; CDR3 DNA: TGTGCCAGCAGTACCCCTAAACGGGACAGGGGTAGTCGAACCCCGCATAGCAATCAGCCCCAGCATTTT; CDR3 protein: CASSTPKRDRGSRTPHSNQPQHF
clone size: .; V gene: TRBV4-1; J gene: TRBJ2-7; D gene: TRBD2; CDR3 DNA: TGCGCCAGCAGCCAAACCTACATGGGAGCGGGAGGGAACTACGAGCAGTACTTC; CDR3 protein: CASSQTYMGAGGNYEQYF
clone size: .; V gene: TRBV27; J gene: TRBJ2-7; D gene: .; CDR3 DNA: TGTGCCAGCAGTTTCTATATAGACCGGGCGGGGAACGAGCAGTACTTC; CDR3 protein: CASSFYIDRAGNEQYF
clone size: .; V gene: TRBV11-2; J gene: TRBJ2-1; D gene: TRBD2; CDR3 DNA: TGTGCCAGCAGCTTGGTAAGAGCGGGAAACTATGAGCAGTTCTTC; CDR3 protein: CASSLVRAGNYEQFF
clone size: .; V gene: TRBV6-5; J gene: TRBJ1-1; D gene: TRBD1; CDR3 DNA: TGTGCCAGCAGTCCTTGGGACAGGGGAGGCACTGAAGCTTTCTTT; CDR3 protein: CASSPWDRGGTEAFF
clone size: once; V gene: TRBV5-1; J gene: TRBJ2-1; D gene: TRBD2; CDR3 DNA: TGCGCCAGCAGCTTGGCGCCTAGCGGGTTCTATGAGCAGTTCTTC; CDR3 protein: CASSLAPSGFYEQFF
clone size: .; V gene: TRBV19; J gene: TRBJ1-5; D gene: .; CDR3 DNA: TGTGCCAGTAGTATCGCCGGGGCCCTTAGCAATCAGCCCCAGCATTTT; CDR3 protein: CASSIAGALSNQPQHF
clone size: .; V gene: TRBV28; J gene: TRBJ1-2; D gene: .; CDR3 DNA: TGTGCCAGCAGTTTGGAGTATGGCTACACCTTC; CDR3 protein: CASSLEYGYTF
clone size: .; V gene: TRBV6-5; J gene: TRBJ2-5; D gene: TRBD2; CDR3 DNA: TGTGCCAGCAGTTACGCACTAGCGGGAGAGACCCAGTACTTC; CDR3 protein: CASSYALAGETQYF
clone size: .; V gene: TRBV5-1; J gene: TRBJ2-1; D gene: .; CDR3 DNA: TGCGCCAGCAGCTTGGCCAGGGGCGGGGAGCAGTTCTTC; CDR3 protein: CASSLARGGEQFF
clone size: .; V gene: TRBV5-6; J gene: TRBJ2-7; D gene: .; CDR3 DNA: TGTGCCAGCAGCTTGAGGTTAAGTTCGATCGGAGCCTACGAGCAGTACTTC; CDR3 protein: CASSLRLSSIGAYEQYF
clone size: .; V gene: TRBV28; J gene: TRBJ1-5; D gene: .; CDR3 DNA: TGTGCCAGCAGAGGCCCAGGGGAAGGGCAGCCCCAGCATTTT; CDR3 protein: CASRGPGEGQPQHF
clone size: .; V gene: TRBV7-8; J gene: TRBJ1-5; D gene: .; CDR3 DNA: TGTGCCAGCAGCTTAACGGACTTTCGTCTGGGGTATAGCAATCAGCCCCAGCATTTT; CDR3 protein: CASSLTDFRLGYSNQPQHF
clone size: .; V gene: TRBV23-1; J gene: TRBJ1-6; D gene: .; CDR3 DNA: TGCGCCAGCACTCCCGTTAATTCACCCCTCCACTTT; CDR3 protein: CASTPVNSPLHF
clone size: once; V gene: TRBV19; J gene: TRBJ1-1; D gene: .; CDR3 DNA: TGTGCCAGTAATTCAGGAGGCCCGGAGAACACTGAAGCTTTCTTT; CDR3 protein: CASNSGGPENTEAFF
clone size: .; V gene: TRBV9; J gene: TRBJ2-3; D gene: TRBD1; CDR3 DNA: TGTGCCAGCACCAGACAGGGGGCTACGGATACGCAGTATTTT; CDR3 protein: CASTRQGATDTQYF